This TCR beta chain comes out of a study of cytomegalovirus exposure and HLA in healthy donors. This PCR relied on a set of 60 Vbeta primers and 13 Jbeta primers. The protocol was immunoSEQ multiplex PCR, while the TCRdb copy is restricted to in-frame clones and leaves out a portion. The sample yields under 200,000 clones, around 69% seen once. Trimming cost V 4 bases and J 2 bases; bases outside gene matches: 5. Germline V gene data show CDR1 as MDHEN and CDR2 as SYDVKM. The CDR3 is 15 residues long. The chain employs TRBV28 and TRBJ2-7; 10 bases agree with TRBD2. Sequencing was carried out using PBMCs. The receptor comes from a man aged 55 to 70 in good health and CMV-seronegative. The CDR3 here is CASSSVAGGAYEQYF. The CDR3 region has the DNA TGTGCCAGCAGTTCAGTAGCGGGGGGCGCCTACGAGCAGTACTTC.